These 17 T cell receptor beta chains share one sample of origin, sequenced in a study of T cell responses to AZD1222 COVID-19 vaccine (dated by TCRdb to 2020 to 2022). The time point label on this specimen signifies: baseline before first vaccination. The library relied on the immunoSEQ multiplex PCR assay. The immuneACCESS repertoire file appears here via TCRdb, limited to in-frame rearrangements. These files lack a portion of the clones; in checked studies, under half of the deficit traces to unresolved V genes, and the cause of the others is not known. Present in this sample are 95,000 to 100,000 clones, 70% to 90% of which were seen just once. Of the sample, about 1.5% falls within the top ten clones. Sequencing used peripheral blood, obtained on day 0 of AZD1222 vaccination. The receptors originated from an adult in good health.

The V gene is TRBV6-2 or TRBV6-3, the J gene TRBJ1-1; no definite D call. This CDR3 spans 15 amino acids. Germline V gene data show CDR1 as MNHEY and CDR2 as SVGEGT. Trimming pared 5 bases from V and 1 base from J, leaving 14 bases between. The CDR3 spells CASSRPKMKNTEAFF. The CDR3 DNA reads as TGTGCCAGCAGTCGACCTAAAATGAAGAACACTGAAGCTTTCTTT.

This clone was seen a single time. J is TRBJ2-7 and V is TRBV7-2; the match to TRBD2 covers 9 bases. V lost 0 bases to trimming and J lost 2 bases; unmatched junction nucleotides: 11. CDR3 length equals 18 residues. Germline-derived CDR1 and CDR2 are SGHTA and FQGNSA. Here the CDR3 reads CASSLAGAGGVSAYEQYF. CDR3 sequence (DNA): TGTGCCAGCAGCTTAGCAGGCGCGGGAGGGGTTTCCGCCTACGAGCAGTACTTC.

In nucleotides, the CDR3 is TGTGCCAGCAGTGAATACAGACCCACAGATACGCAGTATTTT. Amino acid sequence: CASSEYRPTDTQYF. The V gene is TRBV2, the J gene TRBJ2-3; D gene unclear. Germline V gene sequence: CDR1 SNHLY, CDR2 FYNNEI. V was pared by 2 bases and J by 2 bases, with 8 bases between. The CDR3 consists of 14 residues. The whole variable domain, remainder taken from reference TRBV2 and TRBJ2-3, is EPEVTQTPSHQVTQMGQEVILRCVPISNHLYFYWYRQILGQKVEFLVSFYNNEISEKSEIFDDQFSVERPDGSNFTLKIRSTKLEDSAMYFCASSEYRPTDTQYFGPGTRLTVL.

The chain employs TRBV11-2 and TRBJ2-2, with a weak D call TRBD2 (6 bases). Trimming removed 5 bases from V and 4 bases from J, with 23 bases in between. CDR1 and CDR2 (germline): SGHAT, FQNNGV. This CDR3 spans 18 amino acids. The CDR3 spells CASSPFSDSRGTTGELFF. For the CDR3, the DNA is TGTGCCAGCAGCCCCTTCTCGGACTCCCGCGGGACCACCGGGGAGCTGTTTTTT.

The chain is built from TRBV4-3 and TRBJ1-1; TRBD1 matches at 7 bases. Germline V gene lookup returns CDR1 LGHNA and CDR2 YSLEER. V lost 3 bases and J lost 4; bases outside the gene matches: 8. This CDR3 has 15 amino acids. The DNA for the CDR3 is TGCGCCAGCAGCCACGTTAGCACAGGGGCCACTGAAGCTTTCTTT. Translation gives CASSHVSTGATEAFF.

V is TRBV10-3 and J is TRBJ1-5; D uncertain. Germline V gene sequence: CDR1 ENHRY, CDR2 SYGVKD. There are 14 residues in the CDR3. Trimming left V 2 bases short and J 1 base short, with 6 bases between. The CDR3 is CAISEILSNQPQHF. CDR3 in DNA: TGTGCCATCAGTGAGATATTAAGCAATCAGCCCCAGCATTTT.

This clone is a singleton in its sample. V and J are TRBV7-9 and TRBJ1-1; TRBD1 agrees at 8 bases. This CDR3 has 13 amino acids. Trimming removed 5 bases from V and 3 bases from J; junction bases left unmatched: 2. Germline loops: CDR1 SEHNR, CDR2 FQNEAQ (reference sequence). CDR3 loop: CASSPQGDTEAFF. The CDR3, as DNA: TGTGCCAGCAGCCCACAGGGGGACACTGAAGCTTTCTTT.

In its sample, this clone was seen once. This sequence joins TRBV9 and TRBJ1-1, with D maybe TRBD1 (6 bases). Germline V gene data show CDR1 as SGDLS and CDR2 as YYNGEE. The CDR3 is 13 residues long. The V and J ends lost 1 base and 5 bases respectively, with 9 bases between them. The CDR3: CASSVTQGTEAFF. The CDR3 DNA sequence: TGTGCCAGCAGCGTAACCCAGGGGACTGAAGCTTTCTTT.

The CDR3 bases are TGTGCCAGCTCCTCCCATCCGGGACAGAACTACGAGCAGTACTTC. Translated, it gives CASSSHPGQNYEQYF. V is TRBV18 and J is TRBJ2-7; 7 nucleotides align to TRBD1. The trim removed 6 bases at V and 3 bases at J, leaving 11 bases unmatched. CDR3 size: 15 residues. Germline-derived CDR1 and CDR2 are KGHSH and LQKENI.

V gene TRBV5-1 combines with J gene TRBJ2-5, with D unclear. The germline V and J ends were trimmed by 0 bases and 3 bases, with 6 bases remaining between them. The length of the CDR3 is 13 residues. The germline V gene has CDR1 SGHRS and CDR2 YFSETQ. The CDR3 DNA sequence: TGCGCCAGCAGCTTGGACTGGGAAGAGACCCAGTACTTC. It yields the protein CASSLDWEETQYF.

This chain links TRBV27 with TRBJ1-1, with no clear D. The ends were cut back, 0 bases at V and 0 bases at J, with 11 bases in the middle. The CDR3 is 16 amino acids. CDR1 and CDR2 (germline): MNHEY, SMNVEV (reference sequence). In DNA, the CDR3 is TGTGCCAGCAGTTTATCCCAACAGACAATGAACACTGAAGCTTTCTTT. This translates into CASSLSQQTMNTEAFF.

The rearrangement links TRBV15 to TRBJ1-2, with D possibly being TRBD1 (5 bases). The CDR3 is 12 residues long. With 0 bases removed from V and 8 bases from J, the gap between germline ends came to 7 bases. CDR1 LNHNV and CDR2 YYDKDF come from the germline V gene (reference sequence). The CDR3 region has the DNA TGTGCCACCAGCAGAGACAACAGGGGCTACACCTTC. Translated: CATSRDNRGYTF.

The rearrangement uses TRBV27 and TRBJ1-5; possible D gene TRBD1, 6 bases. Germline V lookup: CDR1 MNHEY, CDR2 SMNVEV (reference sequence). The length of the CDR3 is 14 residues. V gave up 6 bases and J gave up 4 bases, with 13 bases separating them. The CDR3 DNA is TGTGCCAGCAGGCCAGACAGGCTGAATCAGCCCCAGCATTTT. Its protein product is CASRPDRLNQPQHF.

This clone showed up just a few times. The chain is built from TRBV7-2 and TRBJ1-4, with a tentative D call TRBD1 (5 bases). Germline CDR1 SGHTA, CDR2 FQGNSA. The CDR3 contains 15 residues. V was cut by 5 bases and J by 4 bases, with 14 bases left in between. The CDR3, as DNA: TGTGCCAGCAGCGAGCCGGGACTGCATAATGAAAAACTGTTTTTT. Encoded protein: CASSEPGLHNEKLFF.

The chain has TRBV19 and TRBJ1-2; D may be TRBD1 (6 bases). The length of the CDR3 is 13 residues. Germline lookup yields CDR1 LNHDA and CDR2 SQIVND (reference sequence). Trimming removed 6 bases from V and 2 bases from J, with 10 bases in between. The CDR3, as DNA: TGTGCCAGTAGGGGAGGACAGAACTATGGCTACACCTTC. Amino acids: CASRGGQNYGYTF.

The chain employs TRBV18 and TRBJ1-6, with TRBD1 matching over 9 bases. The junction had 3 bases not matched to a gene; V was cut back by 3 bases and J by 9 bases. Germline lookup yields CDR1 KGHSH and CDR2 LQKENI. CDR3 size: 14 residues. CDR3 bases: TGTGCCAGCTCACCGGACAGGGGCGGTTCACCCCTCCACTTT. Its translation: CASSPDRGGSPLHF.

This chain joins TRBV19 and TRBJ2-7; perhaps TRBD1 as D (5 bases). This CDR3 is 14 amino acids long. Germline CDR1 and CDR2: LNHDA and SQIVND (reference sequence). The V end was cut by 5 bases, the J end by 2 bases, with 13 bases between. Here the CDR3 reads CASSGAGGPYEQYF. In DNA form, the CDR3 reads TGTGCCAGTAGTGGGGCCGGTGGTCCCTACGAGCAGTACTTC.